This T cell receptor (beta chain) emerged from a study of Graves' ophthalmopathy and Graves' hyperthyroidism. As regards this clonotype: Its antigen is still unknown.

Excluded: other autoimmune disease, uncontrolled infection, pregnancy or lactation. The study's findings and limits: For predicting ophthalmopathy progression, the model had 70.59% sensitivity and 72.22% specificity. Blood also contained most of the expanded thyroid clonotypes above 0.001 frequency.

The germline V gene encodes CDR1 SGHRS and CDR2 YFSETQ. The length of the CDR3 is 15 residues. The ends lost 4 bases at V and 3 bases at J; junction bases unmatched: 9. The study amplified TCR beta CDR3 regions using RNA transcripts. A first-round RT-PCR used HTBI primers, followed by a second-round multiplex PCR. From the multiplex PCR reads, TCRdb called clonotypes with MiXCR, one entry per CDR3 protein. The sample lists 500,000 to 800,000 distinct CDR3 sequences, just over 40% seen once, with under 3.5% in the top ten. This sequence originates from an adult man with Graves' ophthalmopathy. The chain is built from TRBV5-1 and TRBJ2-7; 8 nucleotides agree with TRBD1. Sequenced material: peripheral blood. CDR3 protein: CASSPGQVPDYEQYF. CDR3 nucleotide sequence: TGCGCCAGCAGCCCGGGACAGGTTCCGGACTACGAGCAGTACTTC.